Here is one T cell receptor (beta chain) with its context. The junction departs from germline at one end; a sequencing error may be responsible. This sample is part of a study of blood T cells in healthy people across ages. Turning to the study itself: Every two T cells gave about one barcoded beta molecule via template switching.

This CDR3 has 15 residues. Germline CDR1 reads LNHDA; CDR2 reads SQIVND (reference sequence). A J-beta primer mix and a sample-barcoded 5' primer were used in a second PCR of roughly 6 to 11 cycles. A template-switch adaptor containing 12 random nucleotides labeled each cDNA molecule. TCRdb itself ran the 5' RACE reads through MiXCR, one entry per CDR3 protein. The sample records over a million distinct CDR3 sequences, 42% being singletons. Peripheral blood from each donor was collected in a volume of approximately 10 milliliters. The sequenced material came from blood. This receptor was obtained from a woman younger than 35 in good health. The rearrangement joins TRBV19 to TRBJ1-2, with 8 bases identical to TRBD1. As DNA, the CDR3 is TGTGCCAGTAGTATTGACAGGGGCGGCTACTATGGCCACACCTTC. Protein sequence: CASSIDRGGYYGHTF.